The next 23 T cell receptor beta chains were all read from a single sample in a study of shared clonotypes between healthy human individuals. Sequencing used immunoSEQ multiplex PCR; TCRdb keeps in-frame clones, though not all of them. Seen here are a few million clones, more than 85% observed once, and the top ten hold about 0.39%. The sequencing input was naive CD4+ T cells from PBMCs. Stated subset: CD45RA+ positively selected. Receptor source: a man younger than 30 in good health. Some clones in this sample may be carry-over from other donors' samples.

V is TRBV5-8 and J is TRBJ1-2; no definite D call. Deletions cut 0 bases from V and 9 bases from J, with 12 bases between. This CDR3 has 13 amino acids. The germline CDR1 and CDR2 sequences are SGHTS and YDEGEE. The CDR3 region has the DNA TGTGCCAGCAGCTTGGCCCGGGGATCCAGCTACACCTTC. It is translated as CASSLARGSSYTF. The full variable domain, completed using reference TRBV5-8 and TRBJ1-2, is EAGVTQSPTHLIKTRGQQATLRCSPISGHTSVYWYQQALGLGLQFLLWYDEGEERNRGNFPPRFSGRQFPNYSSELNVNALELEDSALYLCASSLARGSSYTFGSGTRLTVV.

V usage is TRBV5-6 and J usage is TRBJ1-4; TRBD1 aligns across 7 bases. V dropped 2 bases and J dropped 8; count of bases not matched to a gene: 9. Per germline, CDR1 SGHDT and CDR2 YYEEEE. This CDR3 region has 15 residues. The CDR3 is CASSFRRQGGEKLFF. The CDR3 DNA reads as TGTGCCAGCAGCTTTCGGAGACAGGGAGGCGAAAAACTGTTTTTT.

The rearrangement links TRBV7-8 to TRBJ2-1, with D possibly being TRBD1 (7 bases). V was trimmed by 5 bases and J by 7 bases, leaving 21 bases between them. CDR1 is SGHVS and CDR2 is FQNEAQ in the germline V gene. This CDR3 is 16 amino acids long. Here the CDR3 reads CASSNRQGGLRNEQFF. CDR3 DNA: TGTGCCAGCAGCAACCGACAGGGAGGTCTTAGGAATGAGCAGTTCTTC. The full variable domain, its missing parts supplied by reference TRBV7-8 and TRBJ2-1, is GAGVSQSPRYKVAKRGQDVALRCDPISGHVSLFWYQQALGQGPEFLTYFQNEAQLDKSGLPSDRFFAERPEGSVSTLKIQRTQQEDSAVYLCASSNRQGGLRNEQFFGPGTRLTVL.

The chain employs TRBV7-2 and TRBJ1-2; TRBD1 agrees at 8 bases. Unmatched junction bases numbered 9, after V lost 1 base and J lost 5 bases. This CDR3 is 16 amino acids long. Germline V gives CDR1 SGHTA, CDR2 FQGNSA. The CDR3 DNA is TGTGCCAGCAGCTTAGGGTCCCCGACAGGGGATTATGGCTACACCTTC. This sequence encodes CASSLGSPTGDYGYTF.

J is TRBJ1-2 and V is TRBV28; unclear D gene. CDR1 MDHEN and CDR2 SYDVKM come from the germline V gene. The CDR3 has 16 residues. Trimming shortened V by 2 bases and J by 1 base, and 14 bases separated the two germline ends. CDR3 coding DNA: TGTGCCAGCAGTTTAACTTCCGGGATACATAACTATGGCTACACCTTC. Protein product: CASSLTSGIHNYGYTF.

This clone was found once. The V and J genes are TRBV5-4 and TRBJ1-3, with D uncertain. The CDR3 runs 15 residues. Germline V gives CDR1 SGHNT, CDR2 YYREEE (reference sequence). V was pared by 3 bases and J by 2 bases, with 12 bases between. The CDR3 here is CASSSYSGPGNTIYF. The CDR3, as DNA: TGTGCCAGCAGCTCCTACTCGGGCCCTGGAAACACCATATATTTT.

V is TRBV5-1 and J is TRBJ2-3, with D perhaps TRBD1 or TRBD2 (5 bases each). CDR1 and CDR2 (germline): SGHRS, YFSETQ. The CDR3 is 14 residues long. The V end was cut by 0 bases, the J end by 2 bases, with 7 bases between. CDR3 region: CASSLGDLTDTQYF. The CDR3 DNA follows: TGCGCCAGCAGCTTGGGGGACCTCACAGATACGCAGTATTTT.

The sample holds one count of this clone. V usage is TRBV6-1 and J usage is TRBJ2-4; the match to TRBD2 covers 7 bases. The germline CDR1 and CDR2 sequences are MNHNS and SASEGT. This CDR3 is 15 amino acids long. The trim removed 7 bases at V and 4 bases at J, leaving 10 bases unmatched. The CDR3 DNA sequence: TGTGCCAGCACCGTAGGCGGGGGAGGAAAAAACATTCAGTACTTC. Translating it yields CASTVGGGGKNIQYF.

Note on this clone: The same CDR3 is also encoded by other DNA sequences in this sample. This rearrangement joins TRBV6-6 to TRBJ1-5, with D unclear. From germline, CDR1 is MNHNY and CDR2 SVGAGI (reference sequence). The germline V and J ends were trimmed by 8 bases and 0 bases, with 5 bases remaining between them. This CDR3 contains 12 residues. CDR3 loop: CASGFSNQPQHF. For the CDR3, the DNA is TGTGCCAGCGGATTTAGCAATCAGCCCCAGCATTTT.

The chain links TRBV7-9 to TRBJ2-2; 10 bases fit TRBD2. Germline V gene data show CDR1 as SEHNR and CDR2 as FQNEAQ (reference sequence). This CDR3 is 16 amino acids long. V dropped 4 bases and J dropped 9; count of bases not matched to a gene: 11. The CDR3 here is CASSSPTSSGSRELFF. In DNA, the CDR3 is TGTGCCAGCAGCTCGCCCACCTCTAGCGGGAGTCGGGAGCTGTTTTTT.

CDR3 in amino acids: CAWSDLAGYTDTQYF. The CDR3 coding sequence is TGTGCCTGGAGCGACCTAGCGGGATACACAGATACGCAGTATTTT. The chain uses TRBV30 and TRBJ2-3, with 9 positions matching TRBD2. J lost 2 bases, V lost 3 bases, and 6 bases had no gene match. The CDR3 is 15 residues long. Germline V gene lookup returns CDR1 GTSNPN and CDR2 SVGIG (reference sequence).

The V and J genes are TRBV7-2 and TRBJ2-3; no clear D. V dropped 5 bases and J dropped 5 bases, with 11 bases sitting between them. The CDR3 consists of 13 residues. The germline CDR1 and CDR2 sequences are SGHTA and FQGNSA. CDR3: CASSLGQEDTQYF. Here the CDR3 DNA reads TGTGCCAGCAGCCTCGGGCAGGAAGATACGCAGTATTTT.

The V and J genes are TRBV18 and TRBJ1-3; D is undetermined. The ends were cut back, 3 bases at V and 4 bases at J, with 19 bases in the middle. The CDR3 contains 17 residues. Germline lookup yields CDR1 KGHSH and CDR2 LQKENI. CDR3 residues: CASSPSRPSFDGNTIYF. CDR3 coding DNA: TGTGCCAGCTCACCTTCCCGACCGAGCTTTGACGGAAACACCATATATTTT.

CDR3 protein: CARGRGTHPHYEQYF. The CDR3 DNA follows: TGTGCTAGGGGACGGGGAACACACCCTCACTACGAGCAGTACTTC. The gene calls are TRBV19 and TRBJ2-7; D tentatively reads TRBD1 or TRBD2 (5 bases each). Germline CDR1 is LNHDA and CDR2 is SQIVND (reference sequence). The CDR3 contains 15 residues.

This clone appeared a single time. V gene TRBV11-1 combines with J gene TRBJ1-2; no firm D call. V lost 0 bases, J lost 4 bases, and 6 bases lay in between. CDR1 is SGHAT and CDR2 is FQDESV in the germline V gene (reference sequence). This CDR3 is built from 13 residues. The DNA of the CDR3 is TGTGCCAGCAGCTTAGCCGGGCTCTATGGCTACACCTTC. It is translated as CASSLAGLYGYTF.

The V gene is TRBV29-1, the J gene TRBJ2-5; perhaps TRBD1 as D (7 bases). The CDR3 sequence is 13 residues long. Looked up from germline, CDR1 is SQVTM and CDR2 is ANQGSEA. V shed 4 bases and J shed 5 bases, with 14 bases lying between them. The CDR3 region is CSVGQGLRETQYF. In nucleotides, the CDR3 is TGCAGCGTTGGACAGGGACTCCGTGAGACCCAGTACTTC.

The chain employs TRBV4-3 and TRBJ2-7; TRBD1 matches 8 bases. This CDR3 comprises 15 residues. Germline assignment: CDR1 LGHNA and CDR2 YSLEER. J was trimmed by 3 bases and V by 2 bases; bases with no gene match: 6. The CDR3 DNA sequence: TGCGCCAGCAGCCAATTGACAGGGGACAACTACGAGCAGTACTTC. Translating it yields CASSQLTGDNYEQYF.

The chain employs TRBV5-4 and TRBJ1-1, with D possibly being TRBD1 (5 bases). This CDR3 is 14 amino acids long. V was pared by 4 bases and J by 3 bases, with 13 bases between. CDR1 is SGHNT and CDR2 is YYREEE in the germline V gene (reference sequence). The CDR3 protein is CASSGTREDTEAFF. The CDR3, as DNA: TGTGCCAGCAGCGGGACCCGGGAGGACACTGAAGCTTTCTTT. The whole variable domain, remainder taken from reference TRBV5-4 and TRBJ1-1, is ETGVTQSPTHLIKTRGQQVTLRCSSQSGHNTVSWYQQALGQGPQFIFQYYREEENGRGNFPPRFSGLQFPNYSSELNVNALELDDSALYLCASSGTREDTEAFFGQGTRLTVV.

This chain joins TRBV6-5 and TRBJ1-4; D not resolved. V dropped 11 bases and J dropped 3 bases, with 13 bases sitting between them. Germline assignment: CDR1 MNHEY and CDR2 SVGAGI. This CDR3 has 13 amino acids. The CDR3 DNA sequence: TGTGCCGCCCGGCGGGCAGCTAATGAAAAACTGTTTTTT. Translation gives CAARRAANEKLFF.

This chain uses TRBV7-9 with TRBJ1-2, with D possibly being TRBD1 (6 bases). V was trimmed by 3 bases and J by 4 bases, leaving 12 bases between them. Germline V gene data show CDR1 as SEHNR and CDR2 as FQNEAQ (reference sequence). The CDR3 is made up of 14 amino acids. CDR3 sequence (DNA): TGTGCCAGCAGCTTGAACAGGGATACCTATGGCTACACCTTC. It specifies CASSLNRDTYGYTF.

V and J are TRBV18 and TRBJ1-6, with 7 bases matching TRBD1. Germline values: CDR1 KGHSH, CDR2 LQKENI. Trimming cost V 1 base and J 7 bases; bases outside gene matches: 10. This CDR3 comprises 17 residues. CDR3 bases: TGTGCCAGCTCACCACAGAGTGGTGGGACAGCCAATTCACCCCTCCACTTT. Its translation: CASSPQSGGTANSPLHF.

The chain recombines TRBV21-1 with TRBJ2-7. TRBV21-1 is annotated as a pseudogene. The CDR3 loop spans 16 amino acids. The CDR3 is CASSKRGRAMNYEQYF. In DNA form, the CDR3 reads TGTGCCAGCAGCAAACGCGGTAGGGCGATGAACTACGAGCAGTACTTC.

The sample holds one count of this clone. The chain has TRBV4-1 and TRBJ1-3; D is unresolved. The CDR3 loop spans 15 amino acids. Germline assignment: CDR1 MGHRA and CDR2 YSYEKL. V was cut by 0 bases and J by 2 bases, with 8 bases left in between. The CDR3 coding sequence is TGCGCCAGCAGCCAAGATTTCGGGGCTGGAAACACCATATATTTT. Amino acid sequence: CASSQDFGAGNTIYF.